Reported below is one TCR beta chain. Its antigen remains unidentified. This entry comes from a study of T cell responses to AZD1222 COVID-19 vaccine. Assay used: immunoSEQ multiplex PCR; TCRdb lists only in-frame clones, some missing. This sample carries about 97,000 clones, around 87% of them seen once, and the ten largest clones take about 9.4%. Whole-study results and caveats: Increases in Spike-specific TCR breadth and depth were seen after two AZD1222 doses.

Sequencing was performed on peripheral blood, taken 28 days after the second AZD1222 dose. This clonotype was sampled from an adult who received the AZD1222 COVID-19 vaccine.

DNA of the CDR3: TGTGCCAGCAGCCAAGCGCGCGGGACAGGGGGCATGGATGAAAAACTGTTTTTT. Amino acid sequence: CASSQARGTGGMDEKLFF. V and J are TRBV14 and TRBJ1-4; 12 bases fit TRBD1. The germline V gene has CDR1 SGHDN and CDR2 FVKESK. The CDR3 totals 18 residues. Germline trimming cut 1 base from V and 6 bases from J; bases unmatched to any gene: 9.